This T cell receptor (beta chain) was identified in a study of regulatory T cells in long-lasting Graves disease. Arm-PCR of CDR3 regions and iRepertoire HTBI primers were used to build TCR beta libraries. Via MiXCR, TCRdb re-called the multiplex PCR reads, giving one row per CDR3 protein. This sample yields 350,000 to 500,000 distinct CDR3 sequences, of which about 15% are seen a single time; 9.5% to 12% belongs to the top ten. In its sample, this clonotype was seen a few times. Time point noted: newly diagnosed GD, antithyroid drugs for less than 3 months. Extracted RNA from PBMCs served as the source of the TCR library. In Xi'an, China, an endocrinology department was the source of patients. The CDR3 totals 15 residues. Germline CDR1 SGHRS, CDR2 YFSETQ. V gave up 0 bases and J gave up 5 bases; unmatched junction bases: 6. The same data also contributed to another study, on T cells in Graves' hyperthyroidism and ophthalmopathy. This second study notes: Ophthalmopathy was separated from stable hyperthyroidism by a 13 V-J model.

The sequencing used peripheral blood mononuclear cells (PBMCs), collected at new diagnosis, from a patient treated with antithyroid drugs. The clonotype originates from a woman between 25 and 40 years old with Graves disease. The gene calls are TRBV5-1 and TRBJ2-5; 8 bases fit TRBD1. The CDR3 is CASSLAGTGMETQYF. DNA of the CDR3: TGCGCCAGCAGCTTGGCCGGGACAGGAATGGAGACCCAGTACTTC. Full variable domain (rest looked up from reference TRBV5-1 and TRBJ2-5): KAGVTQTPRYLIKTRGQQVTLSCSPISGHRSVSWYQQTPGQGLQFLFEYFSETQRNKGNFPGRFSGRQFSNSRSEMNVSTLELGDSALYLCASSLAGTGMETQYFGPGTRLLVL.